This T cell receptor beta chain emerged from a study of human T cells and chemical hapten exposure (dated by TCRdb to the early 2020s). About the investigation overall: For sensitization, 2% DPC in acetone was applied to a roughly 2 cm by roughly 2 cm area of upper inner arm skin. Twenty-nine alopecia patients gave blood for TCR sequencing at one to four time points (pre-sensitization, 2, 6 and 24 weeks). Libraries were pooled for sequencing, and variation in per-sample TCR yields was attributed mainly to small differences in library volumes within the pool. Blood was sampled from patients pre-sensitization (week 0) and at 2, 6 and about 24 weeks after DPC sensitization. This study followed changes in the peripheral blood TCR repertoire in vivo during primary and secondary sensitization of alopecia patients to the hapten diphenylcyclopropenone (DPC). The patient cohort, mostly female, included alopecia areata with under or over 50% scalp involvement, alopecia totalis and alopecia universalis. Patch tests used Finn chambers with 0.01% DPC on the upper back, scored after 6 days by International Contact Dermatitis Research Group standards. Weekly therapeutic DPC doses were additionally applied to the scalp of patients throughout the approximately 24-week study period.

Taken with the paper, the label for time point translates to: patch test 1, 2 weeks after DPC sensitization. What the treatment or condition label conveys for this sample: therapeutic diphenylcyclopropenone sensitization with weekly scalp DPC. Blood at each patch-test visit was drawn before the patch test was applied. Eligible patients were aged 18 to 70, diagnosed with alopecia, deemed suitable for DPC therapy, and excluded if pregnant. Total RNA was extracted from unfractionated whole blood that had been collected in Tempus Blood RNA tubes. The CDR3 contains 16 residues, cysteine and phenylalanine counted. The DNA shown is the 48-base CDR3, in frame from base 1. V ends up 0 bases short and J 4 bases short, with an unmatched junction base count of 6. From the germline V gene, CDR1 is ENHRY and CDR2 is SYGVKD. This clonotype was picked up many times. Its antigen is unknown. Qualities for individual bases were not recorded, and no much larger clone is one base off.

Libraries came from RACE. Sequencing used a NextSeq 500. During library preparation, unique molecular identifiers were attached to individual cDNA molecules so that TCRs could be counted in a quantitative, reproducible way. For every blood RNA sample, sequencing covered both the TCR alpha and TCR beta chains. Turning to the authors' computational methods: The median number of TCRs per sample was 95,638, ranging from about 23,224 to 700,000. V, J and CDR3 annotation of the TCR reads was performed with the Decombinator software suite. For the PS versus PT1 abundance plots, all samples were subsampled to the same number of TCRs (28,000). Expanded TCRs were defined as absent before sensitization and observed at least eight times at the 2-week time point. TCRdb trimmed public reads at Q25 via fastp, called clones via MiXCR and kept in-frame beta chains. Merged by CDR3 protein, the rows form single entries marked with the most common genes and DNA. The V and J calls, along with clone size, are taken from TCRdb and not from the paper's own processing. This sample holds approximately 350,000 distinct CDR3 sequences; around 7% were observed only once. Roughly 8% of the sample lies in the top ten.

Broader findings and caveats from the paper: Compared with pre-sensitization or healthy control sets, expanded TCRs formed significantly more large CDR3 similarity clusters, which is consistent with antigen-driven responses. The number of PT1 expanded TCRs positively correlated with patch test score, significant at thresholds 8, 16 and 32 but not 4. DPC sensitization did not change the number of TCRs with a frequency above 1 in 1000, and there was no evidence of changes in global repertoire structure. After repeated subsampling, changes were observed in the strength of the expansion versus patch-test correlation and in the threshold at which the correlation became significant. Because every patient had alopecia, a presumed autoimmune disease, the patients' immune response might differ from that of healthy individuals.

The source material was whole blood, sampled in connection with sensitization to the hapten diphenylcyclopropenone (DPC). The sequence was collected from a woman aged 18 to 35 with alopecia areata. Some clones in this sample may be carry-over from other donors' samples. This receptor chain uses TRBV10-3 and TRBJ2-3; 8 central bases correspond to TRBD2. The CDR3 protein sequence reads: CAISESGGGTADTQYF. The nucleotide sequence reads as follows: TGTGCCATCAGTGAGTCTGGCGGGGGGACTGCAGATACGCAGTATTTT.